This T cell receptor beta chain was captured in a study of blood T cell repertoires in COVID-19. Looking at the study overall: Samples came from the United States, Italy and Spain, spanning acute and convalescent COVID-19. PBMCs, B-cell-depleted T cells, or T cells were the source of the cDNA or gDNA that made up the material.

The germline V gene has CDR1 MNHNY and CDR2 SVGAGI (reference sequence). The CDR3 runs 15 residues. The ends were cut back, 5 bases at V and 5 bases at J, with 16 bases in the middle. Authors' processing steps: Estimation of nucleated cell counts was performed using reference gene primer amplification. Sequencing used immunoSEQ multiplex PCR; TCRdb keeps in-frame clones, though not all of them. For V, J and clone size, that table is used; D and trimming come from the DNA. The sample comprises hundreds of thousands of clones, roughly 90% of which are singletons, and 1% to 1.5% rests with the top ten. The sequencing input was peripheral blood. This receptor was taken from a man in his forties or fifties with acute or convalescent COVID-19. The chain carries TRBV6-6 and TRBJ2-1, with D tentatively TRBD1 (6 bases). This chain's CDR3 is CASSPPLGADNEQFF. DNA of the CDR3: TGTGCCAGCAGTCCCCCTTTGGGGGCGGACAATGAGCAGTTCTTC.